This T cell receptor beta chain came from a study of T cells in Graves' hyperthyroidism and ophthalmopathy. For the study at large: At initial diagnosis, before any treatment had begun, peripheral blood was obtained.

This CDR3 spans 13 amino acids. The V gene's germline CDR1 is SQVTM and CDR2 ANQGSEA. V was shortened by 6 bases and J by 3 bases, with 15 bases between the two germline ends. A remark on this clonotype: No antigen is known for it.

Researchers amplified the TCR beta CDR3 regions from RNA transcripts. First-round RT-PCR with HTBI primers amplified the TCR CDR3 region. TCRdb processed the multiplex PCR reads anew with MiXCR; each CDR3 protein has one entry. Here the sample spans about 480,000 distinct CDR3 sequences, under 15% being singletons. Overall study findings and caveats: Most thyroid clonotypes with frequency above 0.001 were detected in blood.

Specimen: blood. The clonotype originates from a young woman with Graves' hyperthyroidism. The genes are TRBV29-1 and TRBJ2-7, with D possibly being TRBD2 (6 bases). CDR3 in amino acids: CSVLGDSRYEQYF. The DNA of the CDR3 is TGCAGCGTCTTAGGGGACTCCCGCTACGAGCAGTACTTC.